The clone carrying this T cell receptor beta chain appeared many times. Its antigen is currently unknown. Unique molecular identifiers were built into the TCRbeta library. TCRdb re-analysed the PCR reads in MiXCR, keeping a single row per CDR3 protein. The data contain about 280,000 distinct CDR3 sequences, about 9.9% of them seen just once; the ten biggest clones take up around 22%. This CDR3 comprises 13 residues. The V end lost 4 bases, the J end lost 4 bases, and 10 bases lay between the germline ends. Germline CDR1 is SGHRS and CDR2 is YFSETQ. This entry belongs to a study of T-cell reconstitution after alpha-beta-depleted transplantation in children. Study-wide points: Reportedly, only several hundred clones from non-depleted graft cells drove alpha-beta T-cell counts at about two months. Surviving recipient T cells and thymic progenitors accounted for the high day-60 TCRbeta diversity observed in some patients. Diversity and T-cell counts at one year after transplant derived mostly from new T cells.

This chain links TRBV5-1 with TRBJ2-3; D gene unclear. Here the sequenced sample was peripheral blood, taken 180 days after TCRalphabeta/CD19-depleted stem cell transplant. The receptor's source is a male patient aged 2-15 years who had a stem cell transplant for chronic granulomatous disease, so the T cells may come from the graft donor. This CDR3 reads CASSRQRADTQYF. In DNA form, the CDR3 reads TGCGCCAGCAGCCGTCAGAGAGCAGATACGCAGTATTTT. The entire variable domain, with the rest obtained from reference TRBV5-1 and TRBJ2-3, is as follows: KAGVTQTPRYLIKTRGQQVTLSCSPISGHRSVSWYQQTPGQGLQFLFEYFSETQRNKGNFPGRFSGRQFSNSRSEMNVSTLELGDSALYLCASSRQRADTQYFGPGTRLTVL.